The entry below describes one T cell receptor beta chain. It has no known antigen specificity. There are no base qualities to consult, and no much larger clone falls within one base. Taken with the paper, the label for treatment or condition translates to: allogeneic hematopoietic cell transplantation with graft depleted of TCRalphabeta T cells and CD19 B cells. The children who served as transplant recipients had been given grafts of TCRalphabeta/CD19-depleted allogeneic hematopoietic cells. Library prep was done by PCR. Sequencing relied on an Illumina HiSeq 2500. TCR libraries were prepared with molecular barcoding, using unique molecular identifiers to normalize TCRbeta repertoire quantification. TCRdb itself trimmed the public reads at Q25 with fastp, ran MiXCR and retained productive beta chains. When rows share a CDR3 protein, they turn into one entry using the most common DNA and genes. The sample has around 300,000 distinct CDR3 sequences on record, around 25% of them singletons. The ten biggest clones cover over 9.5% of the sample.

This entry comes from a study of T-cell reconstitution after alpha-beta-depleted transplantation in children (dated by TCRdb to the mid-2010s). Regarding the complete study: T-cell immune reconstitution after TCRalphabeta/CD19-depleted allogeneic hematopoietic cell transplantation in children was quantitatively tracked in the study by means of TCR repertoire profiling.

CDR1 and CDR2 (LGHDT, YNNKEL) derive from the germline V gene (reference sequence). The cysteine opens and the phenylalanine closes a CDR3 of 15 amino acids. Of all the DNA, just the CDR3 is kept, 45 bases in frame from base 1. V is trimmed back by 5 bases and J by 5 bases, and the junction contains 6 bases that no gene match accounts for. What the authors observed across the whole study: Hyperexpanded clone frequencies declined over subsequent months; after one year, T-cell counts and TCRbeta diversity were mostly attributed to newly produced T cells. Apparently early alphabetaT-cell count recovery about two months after transplant reportedly relied on only several hundred rapidly expanded clones derived from non-depleted graft cells. In some patients, the high TCRbeta diversity seen at day 60 was put down to recipient T cells and intrathymic progenitors that had survived conditioning.

The sample in question was PBMCs, mostly from graft donor cells, obtained 180 days after TCRalphabeta/CD19-depleted stem cell transplant. The chain is encoded by TRBV3-1 joined to TRBJ1-2, with TRBD1 matching 12 junction bases. The receptor was isolated from a male patient between 10 and 17 years old who had a stem cell transplant for acute lymphoblastic leukemia, so the T cells may come from the graft donor. Read as DNA, the sequence is TGTGCCAGCAGCGGGACAGGGGGCCCTCTTTATGGCTACACCTTC. Its translation is CASSGTGGPLYGYTF.